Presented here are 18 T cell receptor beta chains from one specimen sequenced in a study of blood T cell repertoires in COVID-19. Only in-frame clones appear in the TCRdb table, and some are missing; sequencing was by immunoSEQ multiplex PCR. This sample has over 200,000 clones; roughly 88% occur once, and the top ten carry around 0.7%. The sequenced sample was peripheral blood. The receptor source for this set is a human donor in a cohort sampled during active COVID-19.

The CDR3 sequence is CASSPYSGGAWGELFF. The DNA for the CDR3 is TGTGCCAGCAGCCCCTATAGCGGGGGGGCTTGGGGGGAGCTGTTTTTT. The rearrangement uses TRBV7-2 and TRBJ2-2; 11 nucleotides line up with TRBD2. This CDR3 spans 16 amino acids. Germline-derived CDR1 and CDR2 are SGHTA and FQGNSA. V was clipped by 5 bases and J by 8 bases; unmatched bases: 10.

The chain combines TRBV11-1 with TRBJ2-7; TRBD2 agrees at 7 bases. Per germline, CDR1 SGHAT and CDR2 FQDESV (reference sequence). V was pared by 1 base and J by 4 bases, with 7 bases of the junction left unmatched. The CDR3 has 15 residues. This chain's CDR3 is CASSLEGTTIYEQYF. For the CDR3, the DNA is TGTGCCAGCAGCTTAGAAGGGACTACCATATACGAGCAGTACTTC.

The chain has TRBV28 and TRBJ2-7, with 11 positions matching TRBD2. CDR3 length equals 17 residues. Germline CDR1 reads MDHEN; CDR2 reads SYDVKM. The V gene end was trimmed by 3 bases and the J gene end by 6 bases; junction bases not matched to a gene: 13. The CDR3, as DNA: TGTGCCAGCAGTTTTCCCTTCGGGACTAGCGGCCGAATCGAGCAGTACTTC. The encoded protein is CASSFPFGTSGRIEQYF. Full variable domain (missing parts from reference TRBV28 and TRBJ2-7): DVKVTQSSRYLVKRTGEKVFLECVQDMDHENMFWYRQDPGLGLRLIYFSYDVKMKEKGDIPEGYSVSREKKERFSLILESASTNQTSMYLCASSFPFGTSGRIEQYFGPGTRLTVT.

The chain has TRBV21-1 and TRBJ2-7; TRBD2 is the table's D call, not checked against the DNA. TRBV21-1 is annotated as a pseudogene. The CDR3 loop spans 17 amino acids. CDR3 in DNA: TGTGCCAGCAGCAAAGAGCGCACTAGCGGGAACTCCTACGAGCAGTACTTC. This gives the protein CASSKERTSGNSYEQYF.

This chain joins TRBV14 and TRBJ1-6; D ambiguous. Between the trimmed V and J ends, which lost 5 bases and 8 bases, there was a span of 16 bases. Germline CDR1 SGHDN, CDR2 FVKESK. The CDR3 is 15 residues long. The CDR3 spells CASSEAKSPYSPLHF. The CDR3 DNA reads TGTGCCAGCAGCGAGGCGAAGTCGCCGTATTCACCCCTCCACTTT. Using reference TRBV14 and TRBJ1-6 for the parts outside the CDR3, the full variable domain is EAGVTQFPSHSVIEKGQTVTLRCDPISGHDNLYWYRRVMGKEIKFLLHFVKESKQDESGMPNNRFLAERTGGTYSTLKVQPAELEDSGVYFCASSEAKSPYSPLHFGNGTRLTVT.

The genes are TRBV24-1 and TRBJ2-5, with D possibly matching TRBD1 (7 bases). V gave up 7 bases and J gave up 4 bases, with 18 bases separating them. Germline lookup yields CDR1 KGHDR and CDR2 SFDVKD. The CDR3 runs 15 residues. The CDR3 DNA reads TGTGCCACCAGCCAGGGGGGCTCGATTACAGAGACCCAGTACTTC. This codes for CATSQGGSITETQYF.

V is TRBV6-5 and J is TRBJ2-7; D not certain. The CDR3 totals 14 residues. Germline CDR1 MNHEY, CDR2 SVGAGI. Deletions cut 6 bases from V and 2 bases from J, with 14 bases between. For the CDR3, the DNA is TGTGCCAGCAGCCTCGACATCAAAGCCTACGAGCAGTACTTC. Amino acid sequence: CASSLDIKAYEQYF.

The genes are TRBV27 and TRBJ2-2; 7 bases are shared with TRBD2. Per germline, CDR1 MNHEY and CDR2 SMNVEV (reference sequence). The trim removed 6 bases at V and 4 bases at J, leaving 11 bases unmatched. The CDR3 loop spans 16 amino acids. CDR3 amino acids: CASRKSGVPLTGELFF. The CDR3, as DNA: TGTGCCAGCAGAAAGAGCGGGGTTCCCCTCACCGGGGAGCTGTTTTTT.

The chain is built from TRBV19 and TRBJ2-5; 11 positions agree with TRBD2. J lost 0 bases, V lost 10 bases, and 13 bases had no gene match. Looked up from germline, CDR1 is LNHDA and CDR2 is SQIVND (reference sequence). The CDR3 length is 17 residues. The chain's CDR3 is CATSYLAGGMYQETQYF. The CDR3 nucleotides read TGTGCCACCTCCTACTTAGCGGGAGGGATGTACCAAGAGACCCAGTACTTC.

This chain's CDR3 is CASSIRGGQSYEQYF. The CDR3 nucleotides read TGTGCCAGTAGTATCCGCGGGGGGCAATCCTACGAGCAGTACTTC. V gene TRBV19 combines with J gene TRBJ2-7, with 8 bases aligning to TRBD2. Per the germline V gene, CDR1 is LNHDA and CDR2 is SQIVND (reference sequence). After removal of 3 bases from V and 1 base from J, the junction contained 5 bases not matched to a gene. The CDR3 is 15 amino acids.

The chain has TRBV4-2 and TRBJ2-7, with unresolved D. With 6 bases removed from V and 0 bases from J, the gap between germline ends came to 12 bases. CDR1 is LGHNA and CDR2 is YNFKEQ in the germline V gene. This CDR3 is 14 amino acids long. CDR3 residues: CASRETLSSYEQYF. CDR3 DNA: TGTGCCAGCAGGGAGACCTTGAGCTCCTACGAGCAGTACTTC.

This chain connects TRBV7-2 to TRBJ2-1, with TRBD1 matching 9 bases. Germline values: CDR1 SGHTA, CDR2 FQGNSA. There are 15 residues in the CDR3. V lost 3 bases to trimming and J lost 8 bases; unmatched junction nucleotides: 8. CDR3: CASSFRDRVNDEQFF. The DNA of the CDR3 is TGTGCCAGCAGCTTCCGGGACAGGGTAAACGATGAGCAGTTCTTC. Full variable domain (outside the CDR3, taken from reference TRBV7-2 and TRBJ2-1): GAGVSQSPSNKVTEKGKDVELRCDPISGHTALYWYRQSLGQGLEFLIYFQGNSAPDKSGLPSDRFSAERTGGSVSTLTIQRTQQEDSAVYLCASSFRDRVNDEQFFGPGTRLTVL.

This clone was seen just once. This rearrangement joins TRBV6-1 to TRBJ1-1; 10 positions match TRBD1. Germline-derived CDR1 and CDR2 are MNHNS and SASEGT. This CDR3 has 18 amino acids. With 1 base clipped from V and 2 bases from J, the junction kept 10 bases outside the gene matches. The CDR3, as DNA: TGTGCCAGCAGTGAAGAATATGGGACAGGGGTCGGAAACACTGAAGCTTTCTTT. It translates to CASSEEYGTGVGNTEAFF.

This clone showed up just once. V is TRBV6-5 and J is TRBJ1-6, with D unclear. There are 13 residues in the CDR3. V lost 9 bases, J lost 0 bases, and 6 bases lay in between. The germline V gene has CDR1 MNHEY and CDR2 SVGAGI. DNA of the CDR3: TGTGCCAGTAGGAGCTCCTATAATTCACCCCTCCACTTT. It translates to CASRSSYNSPLHF.

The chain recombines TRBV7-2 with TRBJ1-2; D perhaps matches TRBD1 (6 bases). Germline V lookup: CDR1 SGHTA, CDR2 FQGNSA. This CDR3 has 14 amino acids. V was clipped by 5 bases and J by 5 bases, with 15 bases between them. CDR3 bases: TGTGCCAGCAGCGTACAGGGAGTCATATATGGCTACACCTTC. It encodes CASSVQGVIYGYTF.

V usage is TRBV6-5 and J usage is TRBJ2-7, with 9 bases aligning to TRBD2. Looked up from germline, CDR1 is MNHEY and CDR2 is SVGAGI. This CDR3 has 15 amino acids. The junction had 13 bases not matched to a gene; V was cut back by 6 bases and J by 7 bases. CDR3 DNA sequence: TGTGCCAGCAGGAGTGGGCGCGGGAGGGCGGAAGAGCAGTACTTC. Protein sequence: CASRSGRGRAEEQYF.

The CDR3 sequence: CASSQEEVLRYTEAFF. Written as DNA, the CDR3 is TGTGCCAGCAGCCAAGAAGAGGTCCTAAGGTACACTGAAGCTTTCTTT. The chain uses TRBV4-2 and TRBJ1-1; D is unresolved. The CDR3 extends over 16 amino acids. V lost 0 bases and J lost 3, with 14 bases in between. CDR1 and CDR2 (germline): LGHNA, YNFKEQ.

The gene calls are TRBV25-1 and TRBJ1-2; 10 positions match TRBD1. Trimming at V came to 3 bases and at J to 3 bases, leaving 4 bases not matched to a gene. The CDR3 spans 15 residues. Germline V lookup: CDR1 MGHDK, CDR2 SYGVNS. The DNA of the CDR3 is TGTGCCAGCAGTGACCGACAGGGGGCCGACTATGGCTACACCTTC. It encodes CASSDRQGADYGYTF.